This is a list of T cell receptor beta chains from one sample in a study of CXCR3-negative and CXCR3-positive naive CD8 T cells. TCRdb reworked the 5' RACE reads into one entry per CDR3 protein, no DNA. The record lists under 70,000 distinct CDR3 sequences, of which the ten most abundant hold around 5%. Sequencing input: naive CXCR3+ CD8+ T cells from blood. These receptors originate from a human donor in good health. Some clones in this sample may be carry-over from other donors' samples. CDR3s include the opening cysteine and the closing phenylalanine or tryptophan.

V: TRBV27
length: 15
J: TRBJ1-2
CDR3: CASSLSPAGNYGYTF

V: TRBV29-1
length: 14
J: TRBJ1-3
CDR3: CSVARDGSGNTIYF

V: TRBV13
length: 17
J: TRBJ2-1
CDR3: CASSLGPGTSGIGEQFF

V: TRBV7-2
length: 14
J: TRBJ2-7
CDR3: CASSLVAGGHEQYF

V: TRBV28
length: 13
J: TRBJ2-7
CDR3: CASSPTVHYEQYF

V: TRBV24-1
length: 12
J: TRBJ2-1
CDR3: CATSDLYNEQFF

V: TRBV4-3
length: 17
J: TRBJ1-1
CDR3: CASSQDYTPPSPTEAFF

V: TRBV7-2
length: 16
J: TRBJ2-3
CDR3: CASSPLGEIDTDTQYF

V: TRBV15
length: 16
J: TRBJ2-1
CDR3: CATSRPGDRSYNEQFF

V: TRBV5-1
length: 11
J: TRBJ2-1
CDR3: CASYTGNEQFF

V: TRBV6-5
length: 11
J: TRBJ2-1
CDR3: CASSFGNEQFF

V: TRBV29-1
length: 13
J: TRBJ1-4
CDR3: CSARGGTNEKLFF

V: TRBV20-1
length: 15
J: TRBJ2-7
CDR3: CSAYLVAGGLYEQYF

V: TRBV29-1
length: 13
J: TRBJ2-6
CDR3: CSVLRAGANVLTF

V: TRBV20-1
length: 13
J: TRBJ1-2
CDR3: CSARDTTVYGYTF